Each of the 27 T cell receptor beta chains below was sequenced from the same sample in a study of response to subunit inactivated influenza vaccine (dated by TCRdb to 2017 to 2018). Libraries were prepared through RT-PCR. TCRdb shows the sequencer as Illumina HiSeq 2500. In TCRdb, the public reads were trimmed at Q25 with fastp and aligned with MiXCR, with productive beta chains retained. Duplicate CDR3 protein sequences are folded into a single record with the most common DNA and genes. The sample has around 850,000 distinct CDR3 sequences on record, 18% of them singletons. Around 9.9% of the sample goes to the ten largest clones. The source material was PBMCs from blood, sampled 5 days after vaccination. These receptors were obtained from a man in his forties or fifties who received an inactivated influenza vaccine. Donor details come from another sample of the same person, matched by shared clones.

This chain's CDR3 is CASRTSGGPLEQYF. Here the CDR3 DNA reads TGTGCCAGCAGAACTAGCGGGGGACCCCTCGAGCAGTACTTC. The gene calls are TRBV2 and TRBJ2-7, with 11 bases matching TRBD2. With V trimmed by 6 bases and J by 6 bases, 7 bases remained unmatched. The CDR3 contains 14 residues. The germline V gene encodes CDR1 SNHLY and CDR2 FYNNEI.

This clonotype was observed a handful of times. J is TRBJ1-4 and V is TRBV5-6; D possibly corresponds to TRBD1 (5 bases). The V and J ends lost 0 bases and 8 bases respectively, with 11 bases between them. Germline CDR1 is SGHDT and CDR2 is YYEEEE. The CDR3 consists of 14 residues. This CDR3 reads CASSLGRGREKLFF. The CDR3 nucleotides read TGTGCCAGCAGCTTGGGGAGGGGTCGCGAAAAACTGTTTTTT.

Points on this clonotype: The junction does not match germline at one end; this may be a read error. The V gene is TRBV20-1, the J gene TRBJ1-1; D unclear. From germline, CDR1 is DFQATT and CDR2 SNEGSKA (reference sequence). This CDR3 is built from 13 residues. The DNA of the CDR3 is TGCAGTGCTAGGCGGACGGCGAACACTGAAGCTTGCTTT. Protein sequence: CSARRTANTEACF.

A single count supports this clonotype. The chain joins TRBV9 to TRBJ2-7; 7 bases agree with TRBD2. The CDR3 consists of 16 residues. Germline V lookup: CDR1 SGDLS, CDR2 YYNGEE. Trimming removed 0 bases from V and 0 bases from J; junction bases left unmatched: 6. DNA for the CDR3: TGTGCCAGCAGCGTAGGGGAGGGACTCAGCTCCTACGAGCAGTACTTC. Amino acids: CASSVGEGLSSYEQYF.

The rearrangement joins TRBV7-2 to TRBJ2-7; 9 bases fit TRBD2. The V gene end was trimmed by 5 bases and the J gene end by 7 bases; junction bases not matched to a gene: 12. Germline assignment: CDR1 SGHTA and CDR2 FQGNSA. This CDR3 region has 15 residues. In DNA form, the CDR3 reads TGTGCCAGCAGCCCGAGAAAGCGGGGGGCAGGGGAGCAGTACTTC. Translated: CASSPRKRGAGEQYF. Full variable domain (missing parts from reference TRBV7-2 and TRBJ2-7): GAGVSQSPSNKVTEKGKDVELRCDPISGHTALYWYRQSLGQGLEFLIYFQGNSAPDKSGLPSDRFSAERTGGSVSTLTIQRTQQEDSAVYLCASSPRKRGAGEQYFGPGTRLTVT.

This clonotype has more than one count but fewer than ten. This rearrangement joins TRBV10-3 to TRBJ2-3; D is unresolved. CDR3 length equals 15 residues. In germline, CDR1 is ENHRY, CDR2 SYGVKD. The V and J ends lost 2 bases and 5 bases respectively, with 14 bases between them. CDR3 nucleotide sequence: TGTGCCATCAGTGAGGTGGCAGGCGGAAGAGATACGCAGTATTTT. Protein: CAISEVAGGRDTQYF.

This clonotype was seen at least ten times. This chain links TRBV5-5 with TRBJ2-5; D may match TRBD1 or TRBD2 (6 bases each). The CDR3 covers 14 residues. CDR1 SGHKS and CDR2 YYEKEE come from the germline V gene (reference sequence). Trimming removed 1 base at V and 2 bases at J, with 9 bases between. CDR3 in amino acids: CASSLIGGQETQYF. In nucleotides, the CDR3 is TGTGCCAGCAGCTTGATAGGGGGGCAAGAGACCCAGTACTTC.

This clonotype was found many times. The rearrangement joins TRBV4-3 to TRBJ2-7, with 13 bases identical to TRBD2. V trimming: 0 bases; J trimming: 12 bases; junction bases outside the gene matches: 11. The length of the CDR3 is 16 residues. Germline V lookup: CDR1 LGHNA, CDR2 YSLEER. CDR3 loop: CASSQDHGTSGTSLYF. CDR3 nucleotides: TGCGCCAGCAGCCAAGATCACGGGACTAGCGGGACCTCCCTGTACTTC.

This clonotype has just a few counts. The chain combines TRBV7-9 with TRBJ1-2, with 9 bases identical to TRBD1. The V segment lost 0 bases and the J segment 3 bases; nucleotides outside the gene matches: 2. CDR1 and CDR2 (germline): SEHNR, FQNEAQ (reference sequence). The CDR3 is 15 amino acids. CDR3 amino acids: CASSLARTGDYGYTF. CDR3 DNA sequence: TGTGCCAGCAGCTTAGCGAGGACAGGGGACTATGGCTACACCTTC.

This chain joins TRBV20-1 and TRBJ2-6; perhaps TRBD1 as D (6 bases). Looked up from germline, CDR1 is DFQATT and CDR2 is SNEGSKA (reference sequence). V lost 1 base, J lost 2 bases, and 9 bases lay in between. There are 15 residues in the CDR3. The CDR3 reads CSARVTGPGANVLTF. In DNA form, the CDR3 reads TGCAGTGCTAGAGTTACAGGGCCTGGGGCCAACGTCCTGACTTTC.

This clonotype has at least ten counts. The chain recombines TRBV5-4 with TRBJ2-7, with 8 bases fitting TRBD1. The germline gives CDR1 SGHNT, CDR2 YYREEE (reference sequence). There are 15 residues in the CDR3. V lost 1 base and J lost 2; bases outside the gene matches: 5. CDR3 sequence: CASSLPGQGPYEQYF. CDR3 sequence (DNA): TGTGCCAGCAGCTTGCCCGGACAGGGACCCTACGAGCAGTACTTC.

The chain uses TRBV18 and TRBJ2-1; unclear D gene. Germline lookup yields CDR1 KGHSH and CDR2 LQKENI. This CDR3 has 12 residues. Trimming pared 3 bases from V and 8 bases from J, leaving 8 bases between. CDR3 sequence (DNA): TGTGCCAGCTCACCTCCCAATGATGAGCAGTTCTTC. Protein: CASSPPNDEQFF.

This rearrangement joins TRBV2 to TRBJ2-7; 7 bases are a match to TRBD1. J gave up 6 bases and V 1 base, and 6 bases lay outside the gene matches. The CDR3 runs 14 residues. Germline V gene sequence: CDR1 SNHLY, CDR2 FYNNEI. The CDR3 bases are TGTGCCAGCAGTGAAGGACAGGGTGTCATCGAGCAGTACTTC. It codes for CASSEGQGVIEQYF.

This clonotype was seen repeatedly, ten times or more. The chain uses TRBV7-2 and TRBJ2-2, with D hard to call. The CDR3 spans 14 residues. The V end lost 5 bases, the J end lost 2 bases, and 9 bases lay between the germline ends. Germline V gene sequence: CDR1 SGHTA, CDR2 FQGNSA. CDR3 coding DNA: TGTGCCAGCAGCGTCTTAATAAACACCGGGGAGCTGTTTTTT. Amino acids: CASSVLINTGELFF.

This clonotype was observed a few times. The chain links TRBV10-2 to TRBJ1-1, with D possibly matching TRBD1 (6 bases). V lost 5 bases, J lost 4 bases, and 14 bases lay in between. This CDR3 is 14 amino acids long. From germline, CDR1 is WSHSY and CDR2 SAAADI. In DNA, the CDR3 is TGCGCCAGCAGTACCCGGACAGAGGGCACTGAAGCTTTCTTT. Translating it yields CASSTRTEGTEAFF.

This rearrangement joins TRBV6-5 to TRBJ2-1; TRBD2 agrees at 10 bases. Germline V CDR1 and CDR2: MNHEY, SVGAGI. The CDR3 is 16 amino acids. The trim removed 2 bases at V and 3 bases at J, leaving 4 bases unmatched. In nucleotides, the CDR3 is TGTGCCAGCAGTTACACTAGCGGGACACACTACAATGAGCAGTTCTTC. Translated: CASSYTSGTHYNEQFF.

This clonotype was counted at least ten times. The rearrangement joins TRBV6-1 to TRBJ1-5; possibly TRBD1 for D (5 bases). The CDR3 is 14 residues long. Germline CDR1 is MNHNS and CDR2 is SASEGT. The V end was cut by 8 bases, the J end by 0 bases, with 11 bases between. Here the CDR3 DNA reads TGTGCCAGCCAAAATAGGGGTAGCAATCAGCCCCAGCATTTT. Encoded protein: CASQNRGSNQPQHF.

This clonotype was observed at least ten times. The rearrangement uses TRBV12-3 or TRBV12-4 and TRBJ2-3; 12 nucleotides align to TRBD2. This CDR3 is built from 16 residues. The V gene end was trimmed by 3 bases and the J gene end by 1 base; junction bases not matched to a gene: 2. In DNA, the CDR3 is TGTGCCAGCAGTTTTCGGACTAGCGGGGGCACAGATACGCAGTATTTT. Translating gives CASSFRTSGGTDTQYF.

The rearrangement links TRBV4-2 to TRBJ2-2; 9 bases match TRBD1. V shed 4 bases and J 5 bases; nucleotides not matched to a gene: 8. The germline gives CDR1 LGHNA, CDR2 YNFKEQ. The CDR3 has 16 amino acids. The DNA for the CDR3 is TGTGCCAGCAGCCGACCGGGACAGGGAATGACCGGGGAGCTGTTTTTT. As protein: CASSRPGQGMTGELFF.

There are a few counts of this clonotype. V usage is TRBV29-1 and J usage is TRBJ1-1, with TRBD1 identical over 10 bases. V dropped 6 bases and J dropped 4; count of bases not matched to a gene: 11. CDR1 and CDR2 (germline): SQVTM, ANQGSEA. CDR3 size: 15 residues. The CDR3 nucleotides are TGCAGCGTATCCAGACAGGGGGCGGGGGTCACTGAAGCTTTCTTT. It translates to CSVSRQGAGVTEAFF.

The chain carries TRBV6-5 and TRBJ2-7, with TRBD1 as a possible D gene (5 bases). The germline V gene has CDR1 MNHEY and CDR2 SVGAGI. The CDR3 is made up of 14 amino acids. V was cut by 0 bases and J by 3 bases, with 9 bases left in between. CDR3 sequence reads: CASSYSAGLYEQYF. The CDR3 bases are TGTGCCAGCAGTTACTCGGCAGGGCTCTACGAGCAGTACTTC.

This clonotype was seen a few times. The chain has TRBV2 and TRBJ1-2; 8 nucleotides match TRBD1. The V gene end was trimmed by 5 bases and the J gene end by 0 bases; junction bases not matched to a gene: 2. CDR3 length: 14 amino acids. From germline, CDR1 is SNHLY and CDR2 FYNNEI. CDR3 coding DNA: TGTGCCAGCAGTTCAGGGGGCGCTAACTATGGCTACACCTTC. It is translated as CASSSGGANYGYTF.

This clonotype was detected only a few times. The genes are TRBV11-2 and TRBJ2-7, with TRBD1 matching over 7 bases. The CDR3 is 14 amino acids. V gave up 5 bases and J gave up 3 bases; unmatched junction bases: 7. From germline, CDR1 is SGHAT and CDR2 FQNNGV. For the CDR3, the DNA is TGTGCCAGCAGCGACACGACAGGGAACTACGAGCAGTACTTC. Translated: CASSDTTGNYEQYF. Looking up the rest from reference TRBV11-2 and TRBJ2-7 gives the full variable domain: EAGVAQSPRYKIIEKRQSVAFWCNPISGHATLYWYQQILGQGPKLLIQFQNNGVVDDSQLPKDRFSAERLKGVDSTLKIQPAKLEDSAVYLCASSDTTGNYEQYFGPGTRLTVT.

The chain has TRBV24-1 and TRBJ2-3; D ambiguous. The CDR3 is 14 residues long. V was trimmed by 6 bases and J by 2 bases, leaving 11 bases between them. Germline CDR1 is KGHDR and CDR2 is SFDVKD. This CDR3 is CATSRGRYTDTQYF. DNA of the CDR3: TGTGCCACCAGTCGAGGCCGCTACACAGATACGCAGTATTTT.

This clonotype came up a few times. DNA of the CDR3: TGCGCCAGCAGCTTGAGCCTAACGGGAACCGGGGAGCTGTTTTTT. Protein: CASSLSLTGTGELFF. The rearrangement links TRBV5-1 to TRBJ2-2, with a weak D call TRBD2 (5 bases). Per germline, CDR1 SGHRS and CDR2 YFSETQ. The CDR3 contains 15 residues. Trimming removed 1 base at V and 5 bases at J, with 12 bases between.

The chain carries TRBV3-1 and TRBJ2-5; D is possibly TRBD1 or TRBD2 (5 bases each). V lost 3 bases and J lost 13, with 15 bases in between. Germline V gene sequence: CDR1 LGHDT, CDR2 YNNKEL (reference sequence). The length of the CDR3 is 12 residues. Here the CDR3 DNA reads TGTGCCAGCAGCCAGCCTGGGGACGGACTGTACTTC. Protein product: CASSQPGDGLYF.

This clonotype was observed a few times. The rearrangement joins TRBV20-1 to TRBJ2-3; 8 bases are shared with TRBD2. V trimming: 3 bases; J trimming: 2 bases; junction bases outside the gene matches: 10. The germline V gene encodes CDR1 DFQATT and CDR2 SNEGSKA (reference sequence). This CDR3 has 16 residues. This chain's CDR3 is CSASLYRGGNTDTQYF. CDR3 DNA sequence: TGCAGTGCTAGTCTATATCGGGGGGGGAACACAGATACGCAGTATTTT.